Listed below are T cell receptor beta chains from one sample, sequenced in a study of T cell responses to AZD1222 COVID-19 vaccine. Method: immunoSEQ multiplex PCR; TCRdb's copy keeps in-frame clones and lacks some. Of about 150,000 clones listed, about nine tenths were seen once; the top ten hold about 6%. The sequencing here drew on peripheral blood, taken 28 days after the second AZD1222 dose. These receptors were obtained from an adult who received the AZD1222 COVID-19 vaccine. The CDR3 runs from the conserved cysteine through the conserved F or W. D genes are given only for firm matches. Clone size is given for some rows only: seen once, a few or many times, or a class if the clone is expanded.

>NA|TRBJ1-2|once|TRBV29-1
TGCAGCGTTGCTGTGGGGGGCGACTATGGCTACACCTTC
CSVAVGGDYGYTF
>NA|TRBJ1-2|NA|TRBV28
TGTGCCAGCAGTGCGAGGGGGGGCTACACCTTC
CASSARGGYTF
>TRBD2|TRBJ2-5|NA|TRBV6-5
TGTGCCAGCACCCGGGGGGGCCTGGGAGAGACCCAGTACTTC
CASTRGGLGETQYF
>NA|TRBJ1-2|NA|TRBV28
TGTGCCAGCAGTAACCCAGGCCAAGCCTATGGCTACACCTTC
CASSNPGQAYGYTF
>NA|TRBJ2-2|NA|TRBV28
TGTGCCAGCAGTTTAGCGGGGAAGCCCACCGGGGAGCTGTTTTTT
CASSLAGKPTGELFF
>NA|TRBJ1-1|NA|TRBV5-4
TGTGCCAGCAGCTTCGAAGGGGTATATCAAGCTTTCTTT
CASSFEGVYQAFF
>NA|TRBJ2-1|NA|TRBV24-1
TGTGCCACCAGTGATTTGGGCCGGAATGAGCAGTTCTTC
CATSDLGRNEQFF
>NA|TRBJ1-2|NA|TRBV5-1
TGCGCCAGCAGCTTGGAGGGTGGCTACACCTTC
CASSLEGGYTF
>TRBD2|TRBJ2-7|NA|TRBV7-2
TGTGCCAGCAGCACCCTGCGGGGGGCGACATACGAGCAGTACTTC
CASSTLRGATYEQYF
>NA|TRBJ1-2|NA|TRBV28
TGTGCCAGCAGTCCCGGAGGGTACTATGGCTACACCTTC
CASSPGGYYGYTF
>TRBD1|TRBJ1-2|NA|TRBV10-1
TGCGCCAGCAGTGAGGGGACAGACTATGGCTACACCTTC
CASSEGTDYGYTF
>NA|TRBJ1-6|NA|TRBV6-5
TGTGCCAGCATAGCCCAGACTCATAATTCACCCCTCCACTTT
CASIAQTHNSPLHF
>NA|TRBJ2-3|NA|TRBV10-2
TGCGCCAGCAGCGGTAGGACGGGATACACAGATACGCAGTATTTT
CASSGRTGYTDTQYF
>NA|TRBJ1-4|NA|TRBV21-1
TGTGCCAGCAGCAAAGTTCAGGGCGAAAAACTGTTTTTT
CASSKVQGEKLFF
>TRBD1|TRBJ2-5|NA|TRBV14
TGTGCCAGCAGCCAAGTCGCAGGGGGCGGGGAGACCCAGTACTTC
CASSQVAGGGETQYF
>TRBD2|TRBJ2-7|once|TRBV5-1
TGCGCCAGCAGCGCCCCTGGGCGGGAGGGCCTGGAGCAGTACTTC
CASSAPGREGLEQYF
>NA|TRBJ1-6|NA|TRBV2
TGTGCCAGCAGTCTGCAGGGGCAGAATTCACCCCTCCACTTT
CASSLQGQNSPLHF
>TRBD2|TRBJ2-2|NA|TRBV7-2
TGTGCCAGCAGCTTCTTTAGGACTAGCTTCTCCACCGGGGAGCTGTTTTTT
CASSFFRTSFSTGELFF
>NA|TRBJ2-7|NA|TRBV5-4
TGTGCCAGCAGCTTGTCGTACACATTGTCCTACGAGCAGTACTTC
CASSLSYTLSYEQYF
>TRBD1|TRBJ1-2|NA|TRBV28
TGTGCCAGCCGTTTGTCGGGACAGGGGTCTTTTGGCTACACCTTC
CASRLSGQGSFGYTF
>TRBD1|TRBJ1-2|NA|TRBV5-4
TGTGCCAGCAGCTTGGTACCCGAGGACAGGGCGAATGGCTACACCTTC
CASSLVPEDRANGYTF
>NA|TRBJ1-4|NA|TRBV6-5
TGTGCCAGCAGAAACGATAGGGATAACGAAAAACTGTTTTTT
CASRNDRDNEKLFF
>NA|TRBJ2-5|NA|TRBV7-7
TGTGCCAGCAGCCTAACAGGGTTCGGAGAGACCCAGTACTTC
CASSLTGFGETQYF
>TRBD1|TRBJ1-5|NA|TRBV24-1
TGTGCCACCAAAGGACAGGGGGAAAATCAGCCCCAGCATTTT
CATKGQGENQPQHF
>NA|TRBJ1-4|NA|TRBV25-1
TGTGCCAGCAGCCAGTATCCTGTAATGGGCCAGGATAATGAAAAACTGTTTTTT
CASSQYPVMGQDNEKLFF
>NA|TRBJ1-1|NA|TRBV7-3
TGTGCCAGCAGCTTAAGAGGACCCACTGAAGCTTTCTTT
CASSLRGPTEAFF
>TRBD1|TRBJ2-1|NA|TRBV14
TGTGCCAGCAGCCCGGGGACAGTCTCCTACAATGAGCAGTTCTTC
CASSPGTVSYNEQFF
>NA|TRBJ1-6|NA|TRBV5-1
TGCGCCAGCAGCTTGGTTGTGGATTCACCCCTCCACTTT
CASSLVVDSPLHF
>TRBD1|TRBJ1-6|NA|TRBV15
TGTGCCACCAGCAGAGGACAGGGTGGCTCACCCCTCCACTTT
CATSRGQGGSPLHF
>TRBD2|TRBJ2-7|NA|TRBV3-1/TRBV3-2
TGTGCCAGCAGCCATGGTAGACTAGCGGGGGGCTACGAGCAGTACTTC
CASSHGRLAGGYEQYF
>TRBD1|TRBJ2-1|NA|TRBV27
TGTGCCAGCAGTTTATCCCCGCCACAGGGGTTAGTCAAGTATGAGCAGTTCTTC
CASSLSPPQGLVKYEQFF
>NA|TRBJ2-7|NA|TRBV21-1
TGTGCCAGCAGCCTCCTTACCGAGGGACTAGCACTCTTCCACGAGCAGTACTTC
CASSLLTEGLALFHEQYF
>NA|TRBJ2-5|NA|TRBV6-5
TGTGCCAGCAGTTACAGGACTTCGGAGACCCAGTACTTC
CASSYRTSETQYF
>NA|TRBJ1-2|NA|TRBV7-2
TGTGCCAGCAGCTTATCGCCCCTGGGGACGTTCACGGGGGGCTACACCTTC
CASSLSPLGTFTGGYTF
>TRBD2|TRBJ2-7|NA|TRBV10-2
TGCGCCAGCAGCGCGGGGGGTACACCCTACGAGCAGTACTTC
CASSAGGTPYEQYF
>NA|TRBJ1-4|NA|TRBV5-8
TGTGCCAGCAGCGACGGAGGAGCCGCAACTAATGAAAAACTGTTTTTT
CASSDGGAATNEKLFF
>TRBD2|TRBJ2-5|NA|TRBV24-1
TGTGCCACCAGTGAGGGAGGGGTGGGAATGGAGACCCAGTACTTC
CATSEGGVGMETQYF
>TRBD2|TRBJ2-1|NA|TRBV3-1/TRBV3-2
TGTGCCAGCAGCCAAGATTGGGGAGCGGGGGGGCCCGGCAATGAGCAGTTCTTC
CASSQDWGAGGPGNEQFF
>NA|TRBJ2-3|NA|TRBV5-1
TGCGCCAGCAGCCCCGCAGGACGCGGGGCGCGAGGCGTGGATACGCAGTATTTT
CASSPAGRGARGVDTQYF